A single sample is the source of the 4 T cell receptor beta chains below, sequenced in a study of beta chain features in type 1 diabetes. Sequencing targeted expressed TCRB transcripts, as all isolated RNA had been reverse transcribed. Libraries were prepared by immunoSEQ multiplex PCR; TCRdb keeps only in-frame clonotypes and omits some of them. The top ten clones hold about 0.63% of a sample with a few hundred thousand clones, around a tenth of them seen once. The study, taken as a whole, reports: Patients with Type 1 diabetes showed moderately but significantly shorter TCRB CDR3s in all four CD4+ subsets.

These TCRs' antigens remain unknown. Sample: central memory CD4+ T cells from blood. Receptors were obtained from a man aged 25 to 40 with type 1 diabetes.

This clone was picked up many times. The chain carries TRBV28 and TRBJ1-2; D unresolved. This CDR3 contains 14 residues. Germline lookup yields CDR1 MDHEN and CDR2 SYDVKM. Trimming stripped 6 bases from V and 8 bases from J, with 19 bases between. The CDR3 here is CASSRTGPGRGYTF. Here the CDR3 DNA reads TGTGCCAGCAGCCGCACCGGGCCCGGGCGCGGCTACACCTTC.

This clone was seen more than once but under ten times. The CDR3 region is CASSLQTGISEKLFF. In DNA, the CDR3 is TGCGCCAGCAGCTTGCAGACAGGCATTTCTGAAAAACTGTTTTTT. The chain combines TRBV5-1 with TRBJ1-4; the D gene is possibly TRBD1 (6 bases). This CDR3 is built from 15 residues. Trimming left V 1 base short and J 7 bases short, with 14 bases between. Germline CDR1 SGHRS, CDR2 YFSETQ.

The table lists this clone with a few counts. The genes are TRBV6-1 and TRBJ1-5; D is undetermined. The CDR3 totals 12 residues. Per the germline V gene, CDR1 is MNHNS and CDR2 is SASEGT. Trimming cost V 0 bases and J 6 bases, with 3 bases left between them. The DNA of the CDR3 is TGTGCCAGCAGTGAAGCGCGTCAGCCCCAGCATTTT. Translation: CASSEARQPQHF.

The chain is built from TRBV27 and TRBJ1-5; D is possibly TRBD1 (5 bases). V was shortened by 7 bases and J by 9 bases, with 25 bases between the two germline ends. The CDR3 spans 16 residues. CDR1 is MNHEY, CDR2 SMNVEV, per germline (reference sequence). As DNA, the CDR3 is TGTGCCAGCATGTTAACCGGGACGGCATTTGAGATGCCCCAGCATTTT. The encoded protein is CASMLTGTAFEMPQHF.